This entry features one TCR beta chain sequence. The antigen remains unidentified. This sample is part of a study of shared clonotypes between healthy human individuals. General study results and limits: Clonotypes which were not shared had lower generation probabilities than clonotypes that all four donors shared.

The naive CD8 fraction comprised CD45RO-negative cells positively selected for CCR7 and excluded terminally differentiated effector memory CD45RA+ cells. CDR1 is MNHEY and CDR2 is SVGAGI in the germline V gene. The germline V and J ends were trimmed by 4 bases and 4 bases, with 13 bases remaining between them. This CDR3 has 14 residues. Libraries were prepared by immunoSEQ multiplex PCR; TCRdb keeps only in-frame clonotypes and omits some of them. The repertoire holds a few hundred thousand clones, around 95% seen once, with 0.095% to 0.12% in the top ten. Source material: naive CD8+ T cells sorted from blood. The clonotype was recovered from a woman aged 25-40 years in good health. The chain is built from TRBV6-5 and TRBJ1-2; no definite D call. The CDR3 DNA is TGTGCCAGCAGTTCGGATTGGATGAGCTATGGCTACACCTTC. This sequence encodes CASSSDWMSYGYTF.